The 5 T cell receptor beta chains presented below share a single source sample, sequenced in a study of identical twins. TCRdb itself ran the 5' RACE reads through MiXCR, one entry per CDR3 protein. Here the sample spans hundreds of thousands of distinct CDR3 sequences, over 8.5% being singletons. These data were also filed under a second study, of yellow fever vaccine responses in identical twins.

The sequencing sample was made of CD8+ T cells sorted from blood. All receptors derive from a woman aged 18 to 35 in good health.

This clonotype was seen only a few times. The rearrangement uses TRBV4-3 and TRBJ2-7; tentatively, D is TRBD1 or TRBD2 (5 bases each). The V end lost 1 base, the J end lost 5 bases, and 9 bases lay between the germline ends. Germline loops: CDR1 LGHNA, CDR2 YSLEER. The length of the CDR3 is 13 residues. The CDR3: CASSQARDHEQYF. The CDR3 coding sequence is TGCGCCAGCAGCCAAGCCCGGGACCACGAGCAGTACTTC.

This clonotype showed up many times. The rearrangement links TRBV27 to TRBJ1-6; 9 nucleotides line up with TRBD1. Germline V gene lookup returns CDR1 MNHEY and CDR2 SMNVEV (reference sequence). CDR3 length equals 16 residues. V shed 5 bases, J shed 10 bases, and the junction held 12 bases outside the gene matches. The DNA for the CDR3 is TGTGCCAGCAGTCCCTACGCCGGGACAGGGTACTCACCCCTCCACTTT. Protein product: CASSPYAGTGYSPLHF.

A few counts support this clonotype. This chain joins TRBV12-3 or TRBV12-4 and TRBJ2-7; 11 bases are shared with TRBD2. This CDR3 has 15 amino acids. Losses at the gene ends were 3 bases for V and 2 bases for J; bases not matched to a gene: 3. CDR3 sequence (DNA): TGTGCCAGCAGTTTGTTAGCGGGGGGGCCCTACGAGCAGTACTTC. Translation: CASSLLAGGPYEQYF.

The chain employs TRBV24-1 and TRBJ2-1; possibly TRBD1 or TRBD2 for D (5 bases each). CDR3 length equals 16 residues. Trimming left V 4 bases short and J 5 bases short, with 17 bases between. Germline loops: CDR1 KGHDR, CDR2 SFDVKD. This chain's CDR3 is CATSEREGERNNEQFF. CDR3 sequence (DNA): TGTGCCACCAGTGAACGCGAAGGGGAGCGTAACAATGAGCAGTTCTTC.

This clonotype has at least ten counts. The CDR3: CASSPVQRDPKETQYF. CDR3 nucleotides: TGCGCCAGCAGCCCCGTGCAGCGGGACCCAAAAGAGACCCAGTACTTC. This chain joins TRBV5-1 and TRBJ2-5; 7 nucleotides line up with TRBD2. Germline-derived CDR1 and CDR2 are SGHRS and YFSETQ. V shed 4 bases, J shed 3 bases, and the junction held 12 bases outside the gene matches. This CDR3 has 16 residues.